This section outlines one T cell receptor (beta chain) sequence together with its context. This sample was included in a study of blood T cell repertoires in COVID-19. TCRdb's table, derived via immunoSEQ multiplex PCR, lists solely in-frame clones and lacks some. The repertoire has roughly 180,000 clones, under 85% of them found once; the top ten carry under 8.5%. The CDR3 spans 13 residues. Deletions cut 6 bases from V and 4 bases from J, with 12 bases between. The chain combines TRBV12-3 or TRBV12-4 with TRBJ1-2; weak D call: TRBD1 (6 bases). This receptor was obtained from a human donor in a cohort sampled during active COVID-19. Sequencing input: peripheral blood. CDR3 in amino acids: CASRDGTIYGYTF. As DNA, the CDR3 is TGTGCCAGCAGGGACGGGACAATCTATGGCTACACCTTC.